The clone carrying this T cell receptor (beta chain) showed up many times. This entry belongs to a study of Graves' ophthalmopathy and Graves' hyperthyroidism. V was cut by 0 bases and J by 1 base, with 12 bases left in between. Germline CDR1 reads SGHVS; CDR2 reads FQNEAQ. CDR3 length: 16 residues. RNA transcripts provided the template for amplifying TCR beta CDR3 regions. RT-PCR in the first round used HTBI primers; a second-round multiplex PCR followed. TCRdb reprocessed the multiplex PCR reads via MiXCR and lists one record per CDR3 protein. In the table there are about 1.2 million distinct CDR3 sequences, roughly two fifths of which are singletons.

This TCR derives from an adult man with Graves' hyperthyroidism. Sequences were obtained from peripheral blood or thyroid tissue (not recorded which). V gene TRBV7-8 combines with J gene TRBJ2-5; unclear D gene. Here the CDR3 DNA reads TGTGCCAGCAGCTTAGCGCTCACCCAGTTCCAAGAGACCCAGTACTTC. It is translated as CASSLALTQFQETQYF.